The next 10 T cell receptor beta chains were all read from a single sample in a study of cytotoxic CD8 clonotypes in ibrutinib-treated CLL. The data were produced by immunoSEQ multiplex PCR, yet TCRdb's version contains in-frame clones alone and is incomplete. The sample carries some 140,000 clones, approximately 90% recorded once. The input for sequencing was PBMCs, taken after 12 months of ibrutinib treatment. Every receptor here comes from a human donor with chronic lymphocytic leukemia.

The CDR3 DNA follows: TGTGCCAGCAGTTGGGACAGGGTTAAACTGTTTTTT. Its translation: CASSWDRVKLFF. The chain joins TRBV27 to TRBJ1-4, with 9 bases identical to TRBD1. The V gene's germline CDR1 is MNHEY and CDR2 SMNVEV (reference sequence). J gave up 11 bases and V 4 bases, and 2 bases lay outside the gene matches. The CDR3 spans 12 residues.

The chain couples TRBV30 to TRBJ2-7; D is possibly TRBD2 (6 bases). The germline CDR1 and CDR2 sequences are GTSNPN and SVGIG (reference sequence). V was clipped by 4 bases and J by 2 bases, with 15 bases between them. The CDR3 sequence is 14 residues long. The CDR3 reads CAWKWRDGPYEQYF. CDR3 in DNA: TGTGCCTGGAAGTGGAGGGACGGACCCTACGAGCAGTACTTC.

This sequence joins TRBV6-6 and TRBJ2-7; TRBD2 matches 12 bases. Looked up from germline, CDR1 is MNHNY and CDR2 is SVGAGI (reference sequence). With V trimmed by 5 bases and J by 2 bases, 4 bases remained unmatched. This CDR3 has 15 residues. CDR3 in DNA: TGTGCCAGCAGTATACTAGCGGGAGGTCCCTACGAGCAGTACTTC. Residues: CASSILAGGPYEQYF.

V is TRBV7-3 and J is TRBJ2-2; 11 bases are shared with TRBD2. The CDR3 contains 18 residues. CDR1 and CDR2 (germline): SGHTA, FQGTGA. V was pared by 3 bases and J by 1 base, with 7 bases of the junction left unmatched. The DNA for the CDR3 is TGTGCCAGCAGCTTGACCCCTACTAGCGGGAGGAACACCGGGGAGCTGTTTTTT. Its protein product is CASSLTPTSGRNTGELFF.

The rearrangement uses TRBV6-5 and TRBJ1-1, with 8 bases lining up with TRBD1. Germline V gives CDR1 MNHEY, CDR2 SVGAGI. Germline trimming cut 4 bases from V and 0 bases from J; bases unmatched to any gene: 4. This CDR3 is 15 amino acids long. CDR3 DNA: TGTGCCAGCAGTTTCCCGACAGGGGTGAACACTGAAGCTTTCTTT. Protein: CASSFPTGVNTEAFF.

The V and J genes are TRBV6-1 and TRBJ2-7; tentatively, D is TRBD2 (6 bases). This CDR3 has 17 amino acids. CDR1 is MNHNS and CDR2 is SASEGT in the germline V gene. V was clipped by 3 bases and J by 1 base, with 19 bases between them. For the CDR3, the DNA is TGTGCCAGCAGTGATTTCGTTGGTGGCGGGATGTCCTACGAGCAGTACTTC. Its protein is CASSDFVGGGMSYEQYF.

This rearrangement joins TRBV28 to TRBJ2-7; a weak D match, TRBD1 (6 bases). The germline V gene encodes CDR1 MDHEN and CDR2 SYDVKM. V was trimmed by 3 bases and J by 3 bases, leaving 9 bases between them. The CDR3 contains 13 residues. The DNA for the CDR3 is TGTGCCAGCAGTTTCGGGACACGCTACGAGCAGTACTTC. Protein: CASSFGTRYEQYF.

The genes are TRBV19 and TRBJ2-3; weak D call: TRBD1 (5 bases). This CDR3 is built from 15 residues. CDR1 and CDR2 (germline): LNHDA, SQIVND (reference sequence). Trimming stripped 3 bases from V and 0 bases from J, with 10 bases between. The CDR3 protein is CASSIRATSTDTQYF. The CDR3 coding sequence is TGTGCCAGTAGTATCAGGGCCACTAGCACAGATACGCAGTATTTT.

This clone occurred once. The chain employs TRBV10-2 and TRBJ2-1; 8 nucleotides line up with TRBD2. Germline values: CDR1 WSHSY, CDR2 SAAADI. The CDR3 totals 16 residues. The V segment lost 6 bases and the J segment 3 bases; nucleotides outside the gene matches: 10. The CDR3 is CASSKPPSGYYNEQFF. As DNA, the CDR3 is TGCGCCAGCAGCAAGCCCCCTAGCGGGTACTACAATGAGCAGTTCTTC.

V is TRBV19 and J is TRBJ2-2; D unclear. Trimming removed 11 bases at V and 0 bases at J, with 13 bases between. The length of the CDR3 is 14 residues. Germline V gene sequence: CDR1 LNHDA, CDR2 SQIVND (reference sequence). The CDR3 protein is CAGQPVPNTGELFF. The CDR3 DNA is TGTGCCGGCCAACCCGTCCCGAACACCGGGGAGCTGTTTTTT.